One sample yielded the 9 T cell receptor beta chains listed below, sequenced in a study of cytomegalovirus exposure and HLA in healthy donors. The table came from immunoSEQ multiplex PCR; TCRdb's copy has only in-frame clones and leaves some out. The sample shows 150,000 to 200,000 clones, 86% of them seen only once. Source material: PBMCs. The receptors stem from a woman under 30 in good health and CMV-seronegative.

The chain links TRBV6-6 to TRBJ2-1, with 8 nucleotides matching TRBD2. The trim removed 6 bases at V and 2 bases at J, leaving 9 bases unmatched. In germline, CDR1 is MNHNY, CDR2 SVGAGI (reference sequence). The CDR3 is 16 residues long. The CDR3 DNA reads as TGTGCCAGCAGCTCCCGGCGGGAGGCACCCTACAATGAGCAGTTCTTC. Its protein product is CASSSRREAPYNEQFF.

The chain joins TRBV29-1 to TRBJ2-1; 13 nucleotides line up with TRBD2. Per germline, CDR1 SQVTM and CDR2 ANQGSEA. With V trimmed by 6 bases and J by 12 bases, 11 bases remained unmatched. The CDR3 is 14 residues long. The CDR3 nucleotides read TGCAGCGTATCCGGGACTAGCGGGAATGTGCGGCAGTTCTTC. It encodes CSVSGTSGNVRQFF.

The chain recombines TRBV2 with TRBJ2-2; 9 positions match TRBD1. Trimming removed 3 bases from V and 6 bases from J; junction bases left unmatched: 2. This CDR3 contains 14 residues. Germline V gene data show CDR1 as SNHLY and CDR2 as FYNNEI. The CDR3 spells CASSDRTGAGELFF. DNA of the CDR3: TGTGCCAGCAGTGACCGGACAGGGGCCGGGGAGCTGTTTTTT.

The genes are TRBV28 and TRBJ2-3; 7 positions agree with TRBD1. Trimming cost V 2 bases and J 0 bases; bases outside gene matches: 5. The CDR3 spans 16 residues. Germline assignment: CDR1 MDHEN and CDR2 SYDVKM. DNA for the CDR3: TGTGCCAGCAGTTTAGGGGGACAGTTAAGCACAGATACGCAGTATTTT. Translating gives CASSLGGQLSTDTQYF.

The chain carries TRBV10-2 and TRBJ2-3; D unresolved. Germline CDR1 and CDR2: WSHSY and SAAADI. V was clipped by 0 bases and J by 5 bases, with 3 bases between them. This CDR3 has 12 residues. Here the CDR3 DNA reads TGCGCCAGCAGTGAGTCGAGAGATACGCAGTATTTT. Translated: CASSESRDTQYF.

CDR3 DNA sequence: TGTGCCAGCAGCCGATGGCAAGGGGTAGCAAGGCCTCTCGAGCAGTACTTC. Its translation: CASSRWQGVARPLEQYF. This chain uses TRBV13 with TRBJ2-7, with D possibly being TRBD1 (5 bases). This CDR3 spans 17 amino acids. Germline V gene data show CDR1 as PRHDT and CDR2 as FYEKMQ (reference sequence). Trimming took off 5 bases at V and 6 bases at J, with 26 bases between the two ends. Together with reference TRBV13 and TRBJ2-7, the CDR3 gives the full variable domain: AAGVIQSPRHLIKEKRETATLKCYPIPRHDTVYWYQQGPGQDPQFLISFYEKMQSDKGSIPDRFSAQQFSDYHSELNMSSLELGDSALYFCASSRWQGVARPLEQYFGPGTRLTVT.

The chain links TRBV7-2 to TRBJ1-2; TRBD1 is a possible D gene (6 bases). Between the trimmed V and J ends, which lost 1 base and 3 bases, there was a span of 12 bases. Germline V gene data show CDR1 as SGHTA and CDR2 as FQGNSA. This CDR3 contains 15 residues. CDR3 in DNA: TGTGCCAGCAGCTTAGTGGGCAGGGGAGACTATGGCTACACCTTC. This gives the protein CASSLVGRGDYGYTF.

The rearrangement joins TRBV6-5 to TRBJ1-3, with a possible D match to TRBD1 (6 bases). The germline V and J ends were trimmed by 6 bases and 2 bases, with 11 bases remaining between them. The germline V gene has CDR1 MNHEY and CDR2 SVGAGI. The CDR3 loop spans 14 amino acids. The DNA for the CDR3 is TGTGCCAGCAGAAAAGACAGGCCTGGAAACACCATATATTTT. Translated: CASRKDRPGNTIYF.

This clone was counted only a few times. The chain is built from TRBV2 and TRBJ1-2; D possibly corresponds to TRBD1 (5 bases). The CDR3 has 12 amino acids. CDR1 is SNHLY and CDR2 is FYNNEI in the germline V gene. Trimming pared 6 bases from V and 4 bases from J, leaving 9 bases between. The CDR3 spells CASSVQVYGYTF. Here the CDR3 DNA reads TGTGCCAGCAGCGTACAGGTCTATGGCTACACCTTC.